Following are 18 T cell receptor beta chains from one sample sequenced in a study of blood T cell repertoires in COVID-19. Sequenced by immunoSEQ multiplex PCR; TCRdb stores in-frame clones only, minus some. The sample has approximately 150,000 clones, roughly 87% seen once. Sequencing was performed on peripheral blood. These receptors were collected from a human donor in a cohort sampled during active COVID-19.

The sample holds a few counts of this clone. The CDR3 reads CASSLGSGSYGYTF. CDR3 coding DNA: TGTGCCAGCAGCTTAGGAAGCGGGTCTTATGGCTACACCTTC. J is TRBJ1-2 and V is TRBV7-9; D not resolved. V was pared by 1 base and J by 5 bases, with 11 bases between. CDR3 size: 14 residues. Germline CDR1 SEHNR, CDR2 FQNEAQ (reference sequence).

V usage is TRBV10-3 and J usage is TRBJ1-6; 9 bases are a match to TRBD1. The J segment lost 10 bases and the V segment lost 9 bases, leaving 16 bases of the junction unmatched. Germline V gene data show CDR1 as ENHRY and CDR2 as SYGVKD. The CDR3 consists of 16 residues. The CDR3 region is CAISGTGTGSGSPLHF. For the CDR3, the DNA is TGTGCCATTTCCGGGACAGGGACCGGGAGTGGGTCACCCCTCCACTTT.

The chain recombines TRBV29-1 with TRBJ2-5; 9 bases fit TRBD1. Per the germline V gene, CDR1 is SQVTM and CDR2 is ANQGSEA. The CDR3 runs 13 residues. V lost 7 bases to trimming and J lost 6 bases; unmatched junction nucleotides: 9. The CDR3 DNA follows: TGCAGCGAAATACAGGGGGCGAAGAAGACCCAGTACTTC. The encoded protein is CSEIQGAKKTQYF. The full variable domain, completed using reference TRBV29-1 and TRBJ2-5, is SAVISQKPSRDICQRGTSLTIQCQVDSQVTMMFWYRQQPGQSLTLIATANQGSEATYESGFVIDKFPISRPNLTFSTLTVSNMSPEDSSIYLCSEIQGAKKTQYFGPGTRLLVL.

The chain couples TRBV10-3 to TRBJ1-5; D is possibly TRBD1 (6 bases). Germline CDR1 is ENHRY and CDR2 is SYGVKD. Trimming left V 3 bases short and J 3 bases short, with 9 bases between. The CDR3 contains 14 residues. CDR3 bases: TGTGCCATCAGTGACCGGGACACCAATCAGCCCCAGCATTTT. This encodes CAISDRDTNQPQHF.

The chain carries TRBV30 and TRBJ2-5; the match to TRBD1 covers 7 bases. The V gene end was trimmed by 5 bases and the J gene end by 1 base; junction bases not matched to a gene: 1. This CDR3 is built from 12 residues. The germline V gene encodes CDR1 GTSNPN and CDR2 SVGIG (reference sequence). The CDR3 loop is CAWSGGQETQYF. In DNA form, the CDR3 reads TGTGCCTGGTCAGGGGGCCAAGAGACCCAGTACTTC.

The chain has TRBV7-3 and TRBJ2-6, with 7 bases aligning to TRBD1. This CDR3 is built from 24 residues. The V gene's germline CDR1 is SGHTA and CDR2 FQGTGA. J lost 2 bases, V lost 1 base, and 26 bases had no gene match. CDR3 sequence (DNA): TGTGCCAGCAGCTTAAGTTTGAGGGGGCCTCAGAATTCGGGCCCTTCACCTGGGGCCAACGTCCTGACTTTC. Translated, it gives CASSLSLRGPQNSGPSPGANVLTF.

The chain is built from TRBV5-5 and TRBJ2-3; D call uncertain. The germline CDR1 and CDR2 sequences are SGHKS and YYEKEE (reference sequence). Between the trimmed V and J ends, which lost 3 bases and 1 base, there was a span of 15 bases. This CDR3 comprises 16 residues. This chain's CDR3 is CASSSSLKRGTDTQYF. CDR3 nucleotide sequence: TGTGCCAGCAGCTCCTCCTTGAAGAGAGGCACAGATACGCAGTATTTT.

The J gene is TRBJ2-7, the V gene TRBV7-2, with D perhaps TRBD1 (6 bases). Germline CDR1 SGHTA, CDR2 FQGNSA. The CDR3 extends over 14 amino acids. Trimming pared 4 bases from V and 2 bases from J, leaving 12 bases between. The CDR3 DNA is TGTGCCAGCAGCTCCGGGACAACCGCCTACGAGCAGTACTTC. Translation: CASSSGTTAYEQYF.

Within the sample, this clone is medium-sized. The V call is TRBV25-1, the J call TRBJ1-3; D unclear. Germline loops: CDR1 MGHDK, CDR2 SYGVNS. V was shortened by 4 bases and J by 0 bases, with 13 bases between the two germline ends. The CDR3 loop spans 16 amino acids. In DNA, the CDR3 is TGTGCCAGCAGTGTCCTCTCCCCCTCCTCTGGAAACACCATATATTTT. The encoded protein is CASSVLSPSSGNTIYF.

The genes are TRBV19 and TRBJ1-2, with 10 nucleotides matching TRBD1. The ends lost 5 bases at V and 8 bases at J; junction bases unmatched: 8. This CDR3 spans 14 amino acids. Germline loops: CDR1 LNHDA, CDR2 SQIVND (reference sequence). The CDR3 reads CASSVDRGLGGYTF. Here the CDR3 DNA reads TGTGCCAGTAGTGTTGACAGGGGGCTCGGCGGCTACACCTTC. The entire variable domain, with the rest obtained from reference TRBV19 and TRBJ1-2, is as follows: DGGITQSPKYLFRKEGQNVTLSCEQNLNHDAMYWYRQDPGQGLRLIYYSQIVNDFQKGDIAEGYSVSREKKESFPLTVTSAQKNPTAFYLCASSVDRGLGGYTFGSGTRLTVV.

CDR3 nucleotides: TGTGCCAGCAGTCCTCTAGTAGGTTGGGATCAGCCCCAGCATTTT. This gives the protein CASSPLVGWDQPQHF. V and J are TRBV28 and TRBJ1-5; the D is unclear. CDR3 size: 15 residues. Germline V CDR1 and CDR2: MDHEN, SYDVKM. V dropped 5 bases and J dropped 5 bases, with 16 bases sitting between them.

The chain joins TRBV18 to TRBJ2-5; 10 nucleotides match TRBD2. The CDR3 sequence is 18 residues long. CDR1 and CDR2 (germline): KGHSH, LQKENI. Unmatched junction bases numbered 16, after V lost 4 bases and J lost 5 bases. As DNA, the CDR3 is TGTGCCAGCTCACTGATTGCTGTTAGCGGGGGGTCCAGGGAGACCCAGTACTTC. Amino acid sequence: CASSLIAVSGGSRETQYF.

The V and J genes are TRBV5-1 and TRBJ1-2, with 10 bases matching TRBD1. The CDR3 extends over 16 amino acids. J was trimmed by 4 bases and V by 1 base; bases with no gene match: 7. Germline V lookup: CDR1 SGHRS, CDR2 YFSETQ. The CDR3 sequence: CASSLSTGTGAYGYTF. The CDR3 DNA reads TGCGCCAGCAGCTTGAGTACCGGGACAGGGGCCTATGGCTACACCTTC.

The rearrangement links TRBV4-1 to TRBJ1-6; 10 nucleotides agree with TRBD1. The V and J ends lost 0 bases and 8 bases, in that order; junction bases with no gene match: 4. The CDR3 totals 16 residues. Per the germline V gene, CDR1 is MGHRA and CDR2 is YSYEKL. The chain's CDR3 is CASSQERGTGDSPLHF. For the CDR3, the DNA is TGCGCCAGCAGCCAAGAAAGGGGGACAGGGGATTCACCCCTCCACTTT.

This clone was observed once. The chain employs TRBV5-1 and TRBJ2-7, with D perhaps TRBD1 (6 bases). The CDR3 totals 14 residues. Germline V gene data show CDR1 as SGHRS and CDR2 as YFSETQ. Trimming took 2 bases from V and 0 from J, leaving 9 bases between them. As DNA, the CDR3 is TGCGCCAGCAGCTTCCAGGGGAGCTCCTACGAGCAGTACTTC. Encoded protein: CASSFQGSSYEQYF.

The V call is TRBV5-1, the J call TRBJ2-5; D is unclear. Trimming stripped 4 bases from V and 2 bases from J, with 9 bases between. The CDR3 consists of 13 residues. The germline V gene has CDR1 SGHRS and CDR2 YFSETQ. DNA for the CDR3: TGCGCCAGCAGCGTGACAAATCAAGAGACCCAGTACTTC. Residues: CASSVTNQETQYF. The full variable domain, completed using reference TRBV5-1 and TRBJ2-5, is KAGVTQTPRYLIKTRGQQVTLSCSPISGHRSVSWYQQTPGQGLQFLFEYFSETQRNKGNFPGRFSGRQFSNSRSEMNVSTLELGDSALYLCASSVTNQETQYFGPGTRLLVL.

J is TRBJ2-5 and V is TRBV12-3 or TRBV12-4; 9 bases line up with TRBD1. The trim removed 8 bases at V and 5 bases at J, leaving 6 bases unmatched. The CDR3 has 13 amino acids. Written as DNA, the CDR3 is TGTGCCAGCGGGTCTGGGACAGGGGAGACCCAGTACTTC. It specifies CASGSGTGETQYF.

The chain has TRBV9 and TRBJ2-2, with 9 bases that match TRBD2. CDR1 and CDR2 from the germline V gene are SGDLS and YYNGEE. Unmatched junction bases numbered 6, after V lost 2 bases and J lost 4 bases. The CDR3 extends over 16 amino acids. The CDR3 sequence is CASSVGLASFTGELFF. DNA of the CDR3: TGTGCCAGCAGCGTCGGACTAGCGTCTTTCACCGGGGAGCTGTTTTTT.